Listed here are 27 T cell receptor beta chains from one sample, sequenced in a study of cytomegalovirus exposure and HLA in healthy donors. 13 Jbeta primers and 60 Vbeta primers were used for the PCR. Sequenced by immunoSEQ multiplex PCR; TCRdb stores in-frame clones only, minus some. The repertoire holds about 70,000 clones, with 70% to 75% as singletons. The sample consisted of PBMCs. Receptors were obtained from a human donor in good health.

The rearrangement joins TRBV6-5 to TRBJ1-2; D is unclear. Trimming stripped 4 bases from V and 4 bases from J, with 4 bases between. The V gene's germline CDR1 is MNHEY and CDR2 SVGAGI. The CDR3 has 11 residues. Here the CDR3 reads CASSSFYGYTF. CDR3 nucleotide sequence: TGTGCCAGCAGTTCATTCTATGGCTACACCTTC.

V is TRBV2 and J is TRBJ2-3; TRBD1 is a possible D gene (6 bases). Germline V CDR1 and CDR2: SNHLY, FYNNEI. The ends were cut back, 8 bases at V and 8 bases at J, with 14 bases in the middle. CDR3 length equals 12 residues. The CDR3 loop reads CASYREMATQYF. Here the CDR3 DNA reads TGTGCCAGCTACAGGGAAATGGCTACGCAGTATTTT.

This chain joins TRBV6-5 and TRBJ1-3; a possible D gene is TRBD1 (5 bases). CDR3 size: 15 residues. Per germline, CDR1 MNHEY and CDR2 SVGAGI. The germline V and J ends were trimmed by 6 bases and 7 bases, with 19 bases remaining between them. As DNA, the CDR3 is TGTGCCAGCAGCTCCGGGGAGGGGAAAGGGAACACCATATATTTT. Translated, it gives CASSSGEGKGNTIYF.

The V gene is TRBV28, the J gene TRBJ2-7, with D possibly being TRBD1 (6 bases). The germline gives CDR1 MDHEN, CDR2 SYDVKM. The V end was cut by 7 bases, the J end by 0 bases, with 16 bases between. The CDR3 has 15 residues. CDR3 region: CASTRGGRISYEQYF. The CDR3 DNA sequence: TGTGCCAGCACTAGAGGGGGTAGGATCTCCTACGAGCAGTACTTC.

This clone was observed a few times. V is TRBV7-9 and J is TRBJ1-1, with unresolved D. The V gene's germline CDR1 is SEHNR and CDR2 FQNEAQ (reference sequence). The CDR3 extends over 11 amino acids. The V gene lost 5 bases and the J gene lost 6 bases, with 7 bases spanning the gap. In nucleotides, the CDR3 is TGTGCCAGCAGCCTCTCAGCTGAAGCTTTCTTT. It specifies CASSLSAEAFF. Supplemented by reference TRBV7-9 and TRBJ1-1, the full variable domain reads DTGVSQNPRHKITKRGQNVTFRCDPISEHNRLYWYRQTLGQGPEFLTYFQNEAQLEKSRLLSDRFSAERPKGSFSTLEIQRTEQGDSAMYLCASSLSAEAFFGQGTRLTVV.

The chain has TRBV4-1 and TRBJ1-1; 9 bases map to TRBD1. This CDR3 contains 14 residues. Losses at the gene ends were 3 bases for V and 5 bases for J; bases not matched to a gene: 4. The germline gives CDR1 MGHRA, CDR2 YSYEKL. Here the CDR3 DNA reads TGCGCCAGCAGCCAGGGACAGGGAGGGACTGAAGCTTTCTTT. Its translation: CASSQGQGGTEAFF.

The CDR3 nucleotides are TGTGCCAGCCTTGTTGGGACTAGCGGGGGCAATGAGCAGTTCTTC. Protein sequence: CASLVGTSGGNEQFF. The chain is built from TRBV7-3 and TRBJ2-1; 14 nucleotides agree with TRBD2. After removal of 8 bases from V and 6 bases from J, the junction contained 6 bases not matched to a gene. The germline V gene has CDR1 SGHTA and CDR2 FQGTGA. The CDR3 contains 15 residues.

This clone was observed a few times. This sequence joins TRBV6-6 and TRBJ1-2; 8 bases are shared with TRBD1. The CDR3 loop spans 13 amino acids. The V gene's germline CDR1 is MNHNY and CDR2 SVGAGI (reference sequence). The ends lost 2 bases at V and 8 bases at J; junction bases unmatched: 4. The CDR3 here is CASSYQTGEGYTF. The CDR3 bases are TGTGCCAGCAGTTACCAGACAGGGGAAGGCTACACCTTC.

The chain has TRBV10-1 and TRBJ1-1; D perhaps matches TRBD1 (6 bases). Trimming left V 6 bases short and J 0 bases short, with 8 bases between. The CDR3 spans 13 residues. Germline V gene sequence: CDR1 WNHNN, CDR2 SYGVQD (reference sequence). The CDR3 DNA follows: TGCGCCAGCAGCCGGGACATGAACACTGAAGCTTTCTTT. It yields the protein CASSRDMNTEAFF.

The V call is TRBV10-3, the J call TRBJ1-1, with no clear D. This CDR3 has 12 amino acids. Germline V CDR1 and CDR2: ENHRY, SYGVKD. The V end was cut by 2 bases, the J end by 11 bases, with 12 bases between. The DNA for the CDR3 is TGTGCCATCAGTGAGGGAGCCTGGAGGGCTTTCTTT. Its translation: CAISEGAWRAFF.

The genes are TRBV5-1 and TRBJ1-1; D ambiguous. V was pared by 4 bases and J by 5 bases, with 12 bases between. CDR1 SGHRS and CDR2 YFSETQ come from the germline V gene. This CDR3 contains 13 residues. This CDR3 reads CASSPEFRTEAFF. As DNA, the CDR3 is TGCGCCAGCAGCCCGGAGTTTCGGACTGAAGCTTTCTTT.

V usage is TRBV2 and J usage is TRBJ2-1, with TRBD2 identical over 11 bases. Trimming cost V 4 bases and J 8 bases; bases outside gene matches: 7. The CDR3 extends over 15 amino acids. Germline-derived CDR1 and CDR2 are SNHLY and FYNNEI. Written as DNA, the CDR3 is TGTGCCAGCAGTGTATCTAGCGGGAGGCCGGATGAGCAGTTCTTC. It yields the protein CASSVSSGRPDEQFF.

A single count supports this clone. This chain links TRBV5-4 with TRBJ2-3; a weak D match, TRBD2 (5 bases). V lost 4 bases and J 4 bases, leaving 19 bases between the germline ends. Germline CDR1 SGHNT, CDR2 YYREEE (reference sequence). CDR3 length: 16 residues. Here the CDR3 reads CASSPRGALRADTQYF. The CDR3 nucleotides read TGTGCCAGCAGCCCTCGGGGAGCCCTGAGGGCAGATACGCAGTATTTT. Together with reference TRBV5-4 and TRBJ2-3, the CDR3 gives the full variable domain: ETGVTQSPTHLIKTRGQQVTLRCSSQSGHNTVSWYQQALGQGPQFIFQYYREEENGRGNFPPRFSGLQFPNYSSELNVNALELDDSALYLCASSPRGALRADTQYFGPGTRLTVL.

The chain joins TRBV28 to TRBJ2-7, with D possibly matching TRBD1 (6 bases). V lost 4 bases and J lost 3, with 19 bases in between. This CDR3 comprises 16 residues. Per the germline V gene, CDR1 is MDHEN and CDR2 is SYDVKM. The CDR3 loop reads CASSSRLLQGRYEQYF. CDR3 coding DNA: TGTGCCAGCAGTTCGCGCCTCCTTCAGGGGCGCTACGAGCAGTACTTC.

The genes are TRBV5-4 and TRBJ1-1; no clear D gene. This CDR3 is 12 amino acids long. The V gene lost 3 bases and the J gene lost 9 bases, with 12 bases spanning the gap. Germline V lookup: CDR1 SGHNT, CDR2 YYREEE (reference sequence). The CDR3 sequence: CASSYGRDQAFF. DNA of the CDR3: TGTGCCAGCAGCTACGGACGGGATCAAGCTTTCTTT.

A single count supports this clone. V gene TRBV7-8 combines with J gene TRBJ2-3, with TRBD2 matching over 10 bases. V lost 7 bases and J lost 5; bases outside the gene matches: 9. This CDR3 spans 15 amino acids. CDR1 is SGHVS, CDR2 FQNEAQ, per germline. Here the CDR3 reads CASTKAGGPGDTQYF. The CDR3 nucleotides read TGTGCCAGCACAAAAGCGGGAGGGCCCGGAGATACGCAGTATTTT.

This clone occurred a few times. V and J are TRBV5-1 and TRBJ1-2, with 9 positions matching TRBD1. The CDR3 is made up of 14 amino acids. The germline gives CDR1 SGHRS, CDR2 YFSETQ. V shed 4 bases and J 6 bases; nucleotides not matched to a gene: 7. In DNA, the CDR3 is TGCGCCAGCAGCCCGCCGGGACAGGGTGATGGCTACACCTTC. Protein: CASSPPGQGDGYTF.

The table lists this clone with a few counts. The V call is TRBV6-5, the J call TRBJ1-1, with TRBD1 matching 9 bases. The CDR3 contains 14 residues. CDR1 is MNHEY and CDR2 is SVGAGI in the germline V gene. J gave up 4 bases and V 4 bases, and 4 bases lay outside the gene matches. The DNA of the CDR3 is TGTGCCAGCAGTTCAGGGACAGGGAGCACTGAAGCTTTCTTT. This gives the protein CASSSGTGSTEAFF.

The chain carries TRBV29-1 and TRBJ2-2; 8 nucleotides match TRBD2. The junction had 12 bases not matched to a gene; V was cut back by 6 bases and J by 6 bases. Germline CDR1 reads SQVTM; CDR2 reads ANQGSEA. The CDR3 is made up of 15 amino acids. CDR3: CSVQGLVRGAGELFF. Here the CDR3 DNA reads TGCAGCGTCCAGGGACTAGTCCGTGGGGCCGGGGAGCTGTTTTTT.

V usage is TRBV11-2 and J usage is TRBJ2-5; 7 nucleotides match TRBD1. V gave up 0 bases and J gave up 7 bases; unmatched junction bases: 8. The germline V gene has CDR1 SGHAT and CDR2 FQNNGV. This CDR3 is built from 15 residues. The CDR3 protein is CASSLEQGPTRTQYF. As DNA, the CDR3 is TGTGCCAGCAGCTTAGAACAGGGGCCTACGCGGACCCAGTACTTC.

The CDR3 is CASSTDRGGHYGYTF. CDR3 coding DNA: TGCGCCAGCAGCACGGACAGGGGGGGCCACTATGGCTACACCTTC. The chain couples TRBV5-1 to TRBJ1-2, with TRBD1 matching 10 bases. V trimming: 4 bases; J trimming: 3 bases; junction bases outside the gene matches: 6. The CDR3 loop spans 15 amino acids. Germline-derived CDR1 and CDR2 are SGHRS and YFSETQ. The entire variable domain, with the rest obtained from reference TRBV5-1 and TRBJ1-2, is as follows: KAGVTQTPRYLIKTRGQQVTLSCSPISGHRSVSWYQQTPGQGLQFLFEYFSETQRNKGNFPGRFSGRQFSNSRSEMNVSTLELGDSALYLCASSTDRGGHYGYTFGSGTRLTVV.

The rearrangement uses TRBV6-6 and TRBJ2-1, with 10 positions matching TRBD2. CDR1 and CDR2 (germline): MNHNY, SVGAGI (reference sequence). The CDR3 loop spans 15 amino acids. V shed 4 bases and J 4 bases; nucleotides not matched to a gene: 4. CDR3 DNA sequence: TGTGCCAGCAGTTCTAGCGGGAGTCCGTACAATGAGCAGTTCTTC. This codes for CASSSSGSPYNEQFF.

This clone was detected once. At one end the junction does not follow the germline gene, possibly because of a read error. J is TRBJ1-2 and V is TRBV10-3; D not certain. This CDR3 has 15 amino acids. Per the germline V gene, CDR1 is ENHRY and CDR2 is SYGVKD. CDR3 amino acids: CAIPYTEGPNYDYTF. Written as DNA, the CDR3 is TGTGCCATCCCCTACACCGAGGGCCCCAACTATGACTACACCTTC.

This clone has a handful of counts. This chain joins TRBV5-4 and TRBJ1-6; a possible D gene is TRBD1 (6 bases). Germline CDR1 and CDR2: SGHNT and YYREEE (reference sequence). V was trimmed by 6 bases and J by 10 bases, leaving 11 bases between them. The CDR3 runs 12 residues. CDR3 sequence reads: CASNAGDSPLHF. CDR3 nucleotide sequence: TGTGCCAGCAATGCAGGGGACTCACCCCTCCACTTT. The full variable domain, its missing parts supplied by reference TRBV5-4 and TRBJ1-6, is ETGVTQSPTHLIKTRGQQVTLRCSSQSGHNTVSWYQQALGQGPQFIFQYYREEENGRGNFPPRFSGLQFPNYSSELNVNALELDDSALYLCASNAGDSPLHFGNGTRLTVT.

The count of this clone is one. This sequence joins TRBV6-7 and TRBJ2-7; 7 bases map to TRBD1. TRBV6-7 is placed among ORFs of uncertain function. The CDR3 spans 16 residues. J lost 1 base, V lost 2 bases, and 8 bases had no gene match. CDR3 in DNA: TGTGCCAGCAGTTACCCGACGACAGGGTGGTCCTACGAGCAGTACTTC. Translating gives CASSYPTTGWSYEQYF.

The chain links TRBV28 to TRBJ2-7, with D hard to call. Trimming pared 2 bases from V and 6 bases from J, leaving 17 bases between. Looked up from germline, CDR1 is MDHEN and CDR2 is SYDVKM. This CDR3 comprises 15 residues. In DNA, the CDR3 is TGTGCCAGCAGTTTAAAGCGAGAAGCGCCTGGCGAGCAGTACTTC. This gives the protein CASSLKREAPGEQYF.

Only one count was recorded for this clone. The rearrangement joins TRBV30 to TRBJ2-3, with TRBD2 matching over 9 bases. The CDR3 length is 14 residues. In germline, CDR1 is GTSNPN, CDR2 SVGIG (reference sequence). The trim removed 2 bases at V and 8 bases at J, leaving 8 bases unmatched. The CDR3 DNA reads as TGTGCCTGGAGTAGGCTAGCGGGATTGCGTACGCAGTATTTT. Translated, it gives CAWSRLAGLRTQYF.